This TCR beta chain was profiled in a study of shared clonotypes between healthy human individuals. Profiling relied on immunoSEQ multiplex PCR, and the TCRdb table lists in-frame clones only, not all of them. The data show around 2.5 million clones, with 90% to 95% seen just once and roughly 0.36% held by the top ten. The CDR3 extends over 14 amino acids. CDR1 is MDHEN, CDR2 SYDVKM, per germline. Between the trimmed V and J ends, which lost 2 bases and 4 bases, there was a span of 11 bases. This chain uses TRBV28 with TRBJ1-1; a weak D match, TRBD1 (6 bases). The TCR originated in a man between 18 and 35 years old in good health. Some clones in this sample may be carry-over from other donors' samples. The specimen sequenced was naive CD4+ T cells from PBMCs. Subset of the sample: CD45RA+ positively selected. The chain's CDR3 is CASSLIQGRTEAFF. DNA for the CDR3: TGTGCCAGCAGTTTAATCCAGGGGCGCACTGAAGCTTTCTTT.